This is a list of T cell receptor beta chains from one sample in a study of T cells in Graves' hyperthyroidism and ophthalmopathy. One entry per CDR3 protein results from TCRdb running MiXCR on the multiplex PCR reads. The sample carries some 600,000 distinct CDR3 sequences, roughly 14% recorded once. Sample: blood. These receptors were taken from a woman aged 30 to 39 with Graves' hyperthyroidism that later progressed to Graves' ophthalmopathy. The CDR3 runs from the conserved cysteine through the conserved F or W. Each record gives: J gene, V gene, D gene, clone size, CDR3 protein, CDR3 DNA. D genes are given only for firm matches. Not every row has a clone size; where given, it reads once, few, many or a size class.

TRBJ1-4	TRBV6-1	NA	NA	CASSGDWGGVNEKLFF	TGTGCCAGCAGTGGTGATTGGGGGGGCGTTAATGAAAAACTGTTTTTT
TRBJ1-1	TRBV19	TRBD1	many	CASGGTGDPFF	TGTGCCAGCGGAGGGACAGGCGACCCTTTCTTT
TRBJ2-1	TRBV11-2	NA	many	CASSLPTALYNEQFF	TGTGCCAGCAGCCTACCGACAGCTCTTTACAATGAGCAGTTCTTC
TRBJ1-6	TRBV2	NA	few	CASSLQGNGSPLHF	TGTGCCAGCAGTTTACAGGGTAATGGTTCACCCCTCCACTTT
TRBJ2-1	TRBV19	TRBD1	NA	CASSIDSPGQGARNEQFF	TGTGCCAGTAGTATAGATTCCCCGGGACAGGGGGCGCGGAATGAGCAGTTCTTC
TRBJ2-7	TRBV7-2	NA	few	CASSLEALPSEQYF	TGTGCCAGCAGCTTAGAAGCCCTACCCTCCGAGCAGTACTTC
TRBJ1-2	TRBV29-1	NA	NA	CSAGYRTAIEDGYTF	TGCAGCGCTGGCTATAGGACAGCGATCGAGGATGGCTACACCTTC
TRBJ2-3	TRBV7-2	NA	many	CASSSGAGLGNTQYF	TGTGCCAGCAGCTCGGGGGCGGGGCTGGGGAATACGCAGTATTTT
TRBJ2-5	TRBV20-1	TRBD1	NA	CSASSGQGFSQETQYF	TGCAGTGCTAGTTCGGGACAGGGATTCAGCCAAGAGACCCAGTACTTC
TRBJ2-2	TRBV5-6	TRBD1	many	CASSLGDRDTGELFF	TGTGCCAGCAGCTTGGGGGACAGGGATACCGGGGAGCTGTTTTTT
TRBJ2-7	TRBV29-1	NA	NA	CSVKEQGGGEQYF	TGCAGCGTTAAAGAGCAGGGGGGCGGCGAGCAGTACTTC
TRBJ2-3	TRBV11-2	NA	many	CASSSTLYTQYF	TGTGCCAGCAGCTCCACCCTTTATACGCAGTATTTT
TRBJ2-1	TRBV30	NA	many	CAWSQESARAHSYNEQFF	TGTGCCTGGAGTCAGGAGAGCGCGAGGGCGCACTCCTACAATGAGCAGTTCTTC
TRBJ1-2	TRBV27	TRBD1	few	CASTGTGSGYTF	TGTGCCAGCACCGGGACAGGCTCTGGCTACACCTTC
TRBJ2-5	TRBV20-1	NA	few	CSARDWGETQYF	TGCAGTGCTAGAGATTGGGGGGAGACCCAGTACTTC
TRBJ1-6	TRBV19	TRBD1	many	CASSVTTGEYSPLHF	TGTGCCAGTAGTGTGACGACAGGGGAGTATTCACCCCTCCACTTT
TRBJ2-5	TRBV20-1	NA	many	CSAVAGDQETQYF	TGCAGTGCCGTGGCCGGGGACCAAGAGACCCAGTACTTC
TRBJ1-1	TRBV4-2	NA	NA	CASSQPDRSATEAFF	TGTGCCAGCAGCCAACCGGACAGATCGGCCACTGAAGCTTTCTTT
TRBJ2-1	TRBV10-3	TRBD2	few	CAISRLANEQFF	TGTGCCATCAGCAGACTAGCGAATGAGCAGTTCTTC
TRBJ2-3	TRBV4-2	NA	many	CASSQLSADTQYF	TGTGCCAGCAGCCAACTTAGCGCTGATACGCAGTATTTT
TRBJ2-2	TRBV10-3	NA	NA	CAIRLGLNTGELFF	TGTGCCATACGTCTGGGACTGAACACCGGGGAGCTGTTTTTT
TRBJ2-1	TRBV20-1	TRBD2	few	CSAHVGGTSINEQFF	TGCAGTGCCCACGTCGGGGGGACTAGTATCAATGAGCAGTTCTTC
TRBJ1-1	TRBV19	NA	few	CAIAGGTEAFF	TGTGCCATCGCGGGGGGGACTGAAGCTTTCTTT
TRBJ2-2	TRBV10-3	NA	few	CAIRGAFGEARDTGELFF	TGTGCCATCAGGGGGGCCTTTGGGGAGGCCCGGGACACCGGGGAGCTGTTTTTT
TRBJ2-5	TRBV12-3/TRBV12-4	NA	many	CASSFPGSARETQYF	TGTGCCAGCAGTTTCCCCGGGTCCGCCAGAGAGACCCAGTACTTC
TRBJ2-7	TRBV12-3/TRBV12-4	TRBD1	many	CASSLREQERTGGFYEQYF	TGTGCCAGCAGTTTGCGAGAACAAGAGAGGACAGGTGGTTTCTACGAGCAGTACTTC
TRBJ1-3	TRBV7-9	NA	few	CASSLTVGRGNTIYF	TGTGCCAGCAGCTTAACCGTCGGACGGGGAAACACCATATATTTT
TRBJ1-5	TRBV7-9	NA	many	CASSLGGTGQPQHF	TGTGCCAGCAGCTTAGGAGGAACCGGCCAGCCCCAGCATTTT
TRBJ1-6	TRBV12-3/TRBV12-4	TRBD1	few	CASSLRDRGRTPLHF	TGTGCCAGCAGTCTCCGGGACAGGGGAAGGACACCCCTCCACTTT
TRBJ1-3	TRBV30	NA	NA	CAWSVDGGLVDTIYF	TGTGCCTGGAGTGTTGACGGGGGGTTAGTGGACACCATATATTTT
TRBJ1-1	TRBV29-1	NA	NA	CSADGPRAFF	TGCAGCGCTGACGGGCCTAGAGCTTTCTTT
TRBJ2-1	TRBV2	NA	many	CASRAGAGGSYNEQFF	TGTGCCAGCAGAGCGGGAGCAGGGGGCAGCTACAATGAGCAGTTCTTC
TRBJ2-2	TRBV10-2	NA	many	CASSDLRRGTPNTGELFF	TGCGCCAGCAGTGATCTTCGTCGGGGGACTCCTAACACCGGGGAGCTGTTTTTT
TRBJ2-5	TRBV3-1	NA	many	CASSQDLSVVETQYF	TGTGCCAGCAGCCAAGACCTTTCGGTGGTGGAGACCCAGTACTTC
TRBJ1-2	TRBV12-5	TRBD1	few	CASGTDRAYGYTF	TGTGCTAGTGGCACGGACAGGGCCTATGGCTACACCTTC